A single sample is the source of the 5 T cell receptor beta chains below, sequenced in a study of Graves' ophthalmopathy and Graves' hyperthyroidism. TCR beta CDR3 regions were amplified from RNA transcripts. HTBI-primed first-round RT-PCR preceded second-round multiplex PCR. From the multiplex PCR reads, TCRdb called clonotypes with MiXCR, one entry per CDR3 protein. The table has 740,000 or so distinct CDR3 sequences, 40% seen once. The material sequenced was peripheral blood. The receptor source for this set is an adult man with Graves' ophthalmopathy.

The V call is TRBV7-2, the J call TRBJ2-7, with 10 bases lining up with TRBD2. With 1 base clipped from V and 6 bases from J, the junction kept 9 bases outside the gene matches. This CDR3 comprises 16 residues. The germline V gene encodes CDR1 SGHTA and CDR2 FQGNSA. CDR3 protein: CASSLGGGAGGGEQYF. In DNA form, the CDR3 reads TGTGCCAGCAGCTTAGGGGGGGGAGCGGGAGGGGGCGAGCAGTACTTC.

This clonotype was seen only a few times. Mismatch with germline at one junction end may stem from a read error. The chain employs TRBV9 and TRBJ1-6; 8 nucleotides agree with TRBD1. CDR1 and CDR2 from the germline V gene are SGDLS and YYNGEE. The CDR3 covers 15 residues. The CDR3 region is CASSHMDRDNSPLHF. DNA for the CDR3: TGCGCCAGCAGCCACATGGACAGGGATAATTCACCCCTCCACTTT.

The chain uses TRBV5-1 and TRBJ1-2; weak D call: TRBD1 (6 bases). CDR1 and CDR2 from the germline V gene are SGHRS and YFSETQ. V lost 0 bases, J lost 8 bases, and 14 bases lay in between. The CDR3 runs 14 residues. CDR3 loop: CASSLGDRSRGYTF. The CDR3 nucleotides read TGCGCCAGCAGCTTGGGAGACAGGTCTCGCGGCTACACCTTC. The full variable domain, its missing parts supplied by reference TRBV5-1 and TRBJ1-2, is KAGVTQTPRYLIKTRGQQVTLSCSPISGHRSVSWYQQTPGQGLQFLFEYFSETQRNKGNFPGRFSGRQFSNSRSEMNVSTLELGDSALYLCASSLGDRSRGYTFGSGTRLTVV.

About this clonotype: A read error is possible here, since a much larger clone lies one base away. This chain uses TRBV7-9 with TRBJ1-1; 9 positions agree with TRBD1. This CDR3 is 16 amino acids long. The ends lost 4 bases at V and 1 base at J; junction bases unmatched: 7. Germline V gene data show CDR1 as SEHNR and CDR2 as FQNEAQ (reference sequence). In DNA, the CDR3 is TGTGCCAGCAGCTCCGGACAGGGGCTTCGGAACACTGAAGCTTTCTTT. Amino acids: CASSSGQGLRNTEAFF.

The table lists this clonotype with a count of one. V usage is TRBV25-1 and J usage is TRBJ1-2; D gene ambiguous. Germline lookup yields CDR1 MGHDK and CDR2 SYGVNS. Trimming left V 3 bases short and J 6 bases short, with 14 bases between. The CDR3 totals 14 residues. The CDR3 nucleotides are TGTGCCAGCAGTGATAGTGCCGGGTGGGATGGCTACACCTTC. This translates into CASSDSAGWDGYTF.